This section outlines one TCR beta chain sequence together with its context. This CDR3 region has 16 residues. Germline assignment: CDR1 SGHDN and CDR2 FVKESK. Germline trimming cut 4 bases from V and 2 bases from J; bases unmatched to any gene: 8. Original processing notes: Estimation of nucleated cell counts relied on the amplification of reference gene primers. The assay was immunoSEQ multiplex PCR, and TCRdb's table has in-frame clones only and misses some. That table is the source of V, J and clone size, and D and trimming were worked out from the DNA. Of about 160,000 clones listed, 80% to 90% are singletons. These data originate in a study of blood T cell repertoires in COVID-19. Study-level background: The samples span acute and convalescent COVID-19 from the United States, Italy and Spain.

The origin of this receptor is an older man with acute or convalescent COVID-19. The chain couples TRBV14 to TRBJ2-1; 7 bases match TRBD1. The specimen sequenced was peripheral blood. The CDR3 loop reads CASSRLQGSTYNEQFF. In nucleotides, the CDR3 is TGTGCCAGCAGCCGGCTACAGGGGTCAACCTACAATGAGCAGTTCTTC.